This TCR beta chain was captured by sequencing in a study of TIL therapy for anti-PD-1-resistant metastatic lung cancer. At the level of the study: Most patients had lung adenocarcinoma. Tumors carried a median 1.5 non-synonymous mutations per megabase.

Findings and caveats of the study: The baseline peripheral repertoire was partially replaced by infused TIL clonotypes that later decayed.

Germline loops: CDR1 MNHEY, CDR2 SVGAGI. This CDR3 has 14 residues. V shed 6 bases, J shed 8 bases, and the junction held 11 bases outside the gene matches. A remark on this clone: The antigen is unknown.

Sample time point: pre-treatment sample, taken before nivolumab and TIL therapy. Patients were adults with stage 4 NSCLC. The immunoSEQ assay was v3. The method was immunoSEQ multiplex PCR; TCRdb's version includes in-frame clones alone and lacks a portion of them. The data contain nearly 60,000 clones, around 70% of them singletons. The TCR sequence derives from a person aged 25-79 years with non-small cell lung cancer. Sequencing was performed on blood, taken at baseline. The chain couples TRBV6-5 to TRBJ1-2; 8 bases are a match to TRBD1. DNA of the CDR3: TGTGCCAGCAGATCTTCCGGGACAGGTGGAGGCTACACCTTC. As protein: CASRSSGTGGGYTF.